The 25 T cell receptor beta chains below all came from one sample that was sequenced in a study of blood T cell repertoires in COVID-19. The data were produced by immunoSEQ multiplex PCR, yet TCRdb's version contains in-frame clones alone and is incomplete. The sample lists tens of thousands of clones, around 87% seen once, with about 7.8% in the top ten. Material for sequencing was peripheral blood. These TCRs come from a man aged 50 to 60 with active COVID-19.

Regarding this clone: At one boundary the junction diverges from the germline segment, which might be a read error. V and J are TRBV9 and TRBJ1-6, with a tentative D call TRBD1 (5 bases). The CDR3 length is 20 residues. From germline, CDR1 is SGDLS and CDR2 YYNGEE. CDR3 amino acids: CVSSVVTKGRLSSYNSPLHF. CDR3 nucleotide sequence: TGTGTCAGCAGCGTAGTCACAAAGGGGCGCTTAAGCTCCTATAATTCACCCCTCCACTTT.

A single count supports this clone. The chain links TRBV18 to TRBJ2-2, with D perhaps TRBD2 (5 bases). Germline loops: CDR1 KGHSH, CDR2 LQKENI. The CDR3 spans 14 residues. Trimming took off 3 bases at V and 0 bases at J, with 5 bases between the two ends. The CDR3 loop reads CASSPGANTGELFF. CDR3 sequence (DNA): TGTGCCAGCTCACCGGGAGCGAACACCGGGGAGCTGTTTTTT.

The chain recombines TRBV19 with TRBJ1-5; 7 nucleotides match TRBD1. Looked up from germline, CDR1 is LNHDA and CDR2 is SQIVND (reference sequence). The V gene end was trimmed by 5 bases and the J gene end by 3 bases; junction bases not matched to a gene: 13. CDR3 length: 17 amino acids. CDR3 DNA sequence: TGTGCCAGTAGTGTCGGATCTTCCGGGACAGTCAATCAGCCCCAGCATTTT. Residues: CASSVGSSGTVNQPQHF.

The genes are TRBV27 and TRBJ2-1; perhaps TRBD2 as D (7 bases). Germline V gives CDR1 MNHEY, CDR2 SMNVEV (reference sequence). Trimming stripped 3 bases from V and 4 bases from J, with 25 bases between. This CDR3 region has 19 residues. The CDR3 loop is CASSFFHPEGGGQYNEQFF. Here the CDR3 DNA reads TGTGCCAGCAGTTTCTTCCACCCTGAGGGCGGGGGCCAGTACAATGAGCAGTTCTTC.

In its sample, this clone was seen a few times. The chain employs TRBV7-3 and TRBJ2-1, with TRBD1 matching 9 bases. CDR3 length: 17 residues. V was clipped by 6 bases and J by 6 bases; unmatched bases: 15. Germline CDR1 reads SGHTA; CDR2 reads FQGTGA. The CDR3 nucleotides are TGTGCCAGCAGTCGCTCAGGGTCCGGGACAGGGATCAATGAGCAGTTCTTC. This codes for CASSRSGSGTGINEQFF. Full variable domain (remainder filled in from reference TRBV7-3 and TRBJ2-1): GAGVSQTPSNKVTEKGKYVELRCDPISGHTALYWYRQSLGQGPEFLIYFQGTGAADDSGLPNDRFFAVRPEGSVSTLKIQRTERGDSAVYLCASSRSGSGTGINEQFFGPGTRLTVL.

The J gene is TRBJ1-4, the V gene TRBV5-1; 8 bases align to TRBD1. The J segment lost 7 bases and the V segment lost 3 bases, leaving 8 bases of the junction unmatched. CDR3 length: 15 residues. Germline lookup yields CDR1 SGHRS and CDR2 YFSETQ. As DNA, the CDR3 is TGCGCCAGCAGCTCCAACGGACAGGGAGCTGAAAAACTGTTTTTT. Its translation: CASSSNGQGAEKLFF.

The rearrangement uses TRBV6-2 or TRBV6-3 and TRBJ2-2; 9 nucleotides align to TRBD1. This CDR3 region has 18 residues. Germline CDR1 and CDR2: MNHEY and SVGEGT. J lost 0 bases, V lost 2 bases, and 7 bases had no gene match. The CDR3 nucleotides read TGTGCCAGCAGTTACCTCCGGACAGGGGTATCGAACACCGGGGAGCTGTTTTTT. This codes for CASSYLRTGVSNTGELFF.

This clone was seen more than once but under ten times. This same CDR3 is encoded by further DNA sequences in the sample. The J gene is TRBJ1-5, the V gene TRBV7-8, with 10 positions matching TRBD1. Germline V gene lookup returns CDR1 SGHVS and CDR2 FQNEAQ. V lost 3 bases, J lost 2 bases, and 4 bases stayed unmatched. The CDR3 sequence is 16 residues long. CDR3 residues: CASSFSGTGGNQPQHF. CDR3 nucleotide sequence: TGTGCCAGCAGCTTCTCTGGGACAGGGGGCAATCAGCCCCAGCATTTT.

V is TRBV7-2 and J is TRBJ2-7, with D perhaps matching TRBD1 (6 bases). V was cut by 2 bases and J by 1 base, with 21 bases left in between. The length of the CDR3 is 18 residues. The germline V gene encodes CDR1 SGHTA and CDR2 FQGNSA. Written as DNA, the CDR3 is TGTGCCAGCAGCTTAAGATTGACAGGCAGCGAGCCTTCCTACGAGCAGTACTTC. As protein: CASSLRLTGSEPSYEQYF.

CDR3 sequence: CASSLQGAGGELFF. In DNA form, the CDR3 reads TGTGCCAGCAGCTTACAGGGAGCGGGCGGGGAGCTGTTTTTT. This chain connects TRBV7-2 to TRBJ2-2, with D possibly matching TRBD2 (6 bases). CDR3 size: 14 residues. Germline CDR1 reads SGHTA; CDR2 reads FQGNSA. The V gene lost 2 bases and the J gene lost 7 bases, with 11 bases spanning the gap.

The chain carries TRBV2 and TRBJ2-6; 7 nucleotides match TRBD1. Losses at the gene ends were 7 bases for V and 0 bases for J; bases not matched to a gene: 9. CDR3 length: 17 amino acids. Per the germline V gene, CDR1 is SNHLY and CDR2 is FYNNEI. This CDR3 reads CASNRQGPISGANVLTF. The CDR3 DNA is TGTGCCAGCAACCGACAGGGACCCATCTCTGGGGCCAACGTCCTGACTTTC.

The V and J genes are TRBV30 and TRBJ2-1; perhaps TRBD2 as D (6 bases). The CDR3 is made up of 13 amino acids. V was clipped by 0 bases and J by 9 bases, with 12 bases between them. Germline CDR1 GTSNPN, CDR2 SVGIG (reference sequence). The CDR3 nucleotides read TGTGCCTGGAGTGTCTGGCAGGAGGGTGAGCAGTTCTTC. Encoded protein: CAWSVWQEGEQFF.

This clone has a single count. This chain's CDR3 is CASSILMGTGQDTQYF. The CDR3, as DNA: TGTGCCAGTAGTATCTTAATGGGGACAGGTCAAGATACGCAGTATTTT. V and J are TRBV19 and TRBJ2-3; 8 bases match TRBD1. CDR1 is LNHDA, CDR2 SQIVND, per germline (reference sequence). The CDR3 sequence is 16 residues long. J gave up 5 bases and V 3 bases, and 10 bases lay outside the gene matches.

This rearrangement joins TRBV9 to TRBJ2-5; 11 bases match TRBD2. CDR1 SGDLS and CDR2 YYNGEE come from the germline V gene. The CDR3 is made up of 16 amino acids. V trimming: 0 bases; J trimming: 5 bases; junction bases outside the gene matches: 6. In DNA, the CDR3 is TGTGCCAGCAGCGTAGGACTAGCGGGGCTCGGGGAGACCCAGTACTTC. It is translated as CASSVGLAGLGETQYF.

The chain uses TRBV5-1 and TRBJ2-7; the match to TRBD2 covers 14 bases. Per the germline V gene, CDR1 is SGHRS and CDR2 is YFSETQ. V lost 7 bases to trimming and J lost 5 bases; unmatched junction nucleotides: 8. The CDR3 consists of 15 residues. The CDR3 spells CASGTSGSSWNEQYF. The CDR3 DNA follows: TGCGCCAGCGGGACTAGCGGGAGCTCTTGGAACGAGCAGTACTTC.

This CDR3 reads CASSFRAASSYNEQFF. CDR3 DNA sequence: TGCGCCAGCAGCTTCCGAGCGGCTAGCTCCTACAATGAGCAGTTCTTC. This chain uses TRBV5-1 with TRBJ2-1, with a tentative D call TRBD2 (5 bases). V was cut by 2 bases and J by 0 bases, with 12 bases left in between. CDR3 size: 16 residues. Per the germline V gene, CDR1 is SGHRS and CDR2 is YFSETQ.

This chain links TRBV2 with TRBJ1-2; the D gene is possibly TRBD1 (5 bases). With 10 bases removed from V and 8 bases from J, the gap between germline ends came to 23 bases. Germline V CDR1 and CDR2: SNHLY, FYNNEI. This CDR3 is 14 amino acids long. CDR3 protein: CAKKAGPILGGYTF. The CDR3 nucleotides are TGTGCCAAAAAGGCGGGACCCATCTTAGGAGGCTACACCTTC.

This chain's CDR3 is CATSRQVGDTQYF. The CDR3 DNA is TGTGCCACCAGTAGACAGGTAGGAGATACGCAGTATTTT. This chain connects TRBV24-1 to TRBJ2-3; D might be TRBD1 (6 bases). Germline CDR1 KGHDR, CDR2 SFDVKD. V was clipped by 6 bases and J by 5 bases, with 11 bases between them. The CDR3 contains 13 residues.

V usage is TRBV5-1 and J usage is TRBJ2-1; a weak D match, TRBD1 (5 bases). The germline CDR1 and CDR2 sequences are SGHRS and YFSETQ. The CDR3 length is 14 residues. Trimming shortened V by 0 bases and J by 6 bases, and 10 bases separated the two germline ends. CDR3 residues: CASSLDTGRNEQFF. In DNA, the CDR3 is TGCGCCAGCAGCTTGGATACAGGACGCAATGAGCAGTTCTTC.

The CDR3 is CAISQNPRDYGYTF. The CDR3 DNA follows: TGTGCCATCAGCCAGAATCCCCGTGACTATGGCTACACCTTC. The chain joins TRBV10-3 to TRBJ1-2; D unresolved. Per the germline V gene, CDR1 is ENHRY and CDR2 is SYGVKD. Deletions cut 6 bases from V and 3 bases from J, with 14 bases between. The CDR3 covers 14 residues.

This clone was recorded a few times. The chain has TRBV6-6 and TRBJ2-7; the match to TRBD1 covers 9 bases. The CDR3 runs 12 residues. V dropped 10 bases and J dropped 5; count of bases not matched to a gene: 6. CDR1 and CDR2 from the germline V gene are MNHNY and SVGAGI (reference sequence). CDR3 nucleotide sequence: TGTGCCAACGGACAGGGGTTCAACGAGCAGTACTTC. It specifies CANGQGFNEQYF.

This chain connects TRBV7-3 to TRBJ2-1; TRBD2 is a possible D gene (5 bases). The CDR3 totals 15 residues. Germline lookup yields CDR1 SGHTA and CDR2 FQGTGA. Trimming removed 4 bases at V and 0 bases at J, with 10 bases between. The DNA for the CDR3 is TGTGCCAGCAGCTCGCGGGCGAGCTCCTACAATGAGCAGTTCTTC. Residues: CASSSRASSYNEQFF.

V usage is TRBV28 and J usage is TRBJ2-7; 8 bases match TRBD1. Unmatched junction bases numbered 3, after V lost 2 bases and J lost 3 bases. This CDR3 has 14 amino acids. CDR1 and CDR2 from the germline V gene are MDHEN and SYDVKM. CDR3 sequence: CASSLGQGSYEQYF. Here the CDR3 DNA reads TGTGCCAGCAGTTTAGGACAGGGAAGCTACGAGCAGTACTTC. Filled out from reference TRBV28 and TRBJ2-7, the complete variable domain reads DVKVTQSSRYLVKRTGEKVFLECVQDMDHENMFWYRQDPGLGLRLIYFSYDVKMKEKGDIPEGYSVSREKKERFSLILESASTNQTSMYLCASSLGQGSYEQYFGPGTRLTVT.

The chain recombines TRBV3-1 (or the pseudogene TRBV3-2) with TRBJ2-5; TRBD2 matches 10 bases. The V segment lost 0 bases and the J segment 5 bases; nucleotides outside the gene matches: 3. The CDR3 runs 15 residues. CDR1 is LGHDT and CDR2 is YNNKEL in the germline V gene (reference sequence). The CDR3 DNA is TGTGCCAGCAGCCAAGACCTAGCGGGAGTCGAGACCCAGTACTTC. Residues: CASSQDLAGVETQYF.

This sequence joins TRBV5-4 and TRBJ2-7; 9 bases are shared with TRBD2. The CDR3 is 15 residues long. The J segment lost 2 bases and the V segment lost 2 bases, leaving 5 bases of the junction unmatched. CDR1 and CDR2 from the germline V gene are SGHNT and YYREEE (reference sequence). The CDR3 reads CASSLGGRAPYEQYF. In nucleotides, the CDR3 is TGTGCCAGCAGCTTAGGCGGGAGGGCCCCCTACGAGCAGTACTTC.